This T cell receptor (beta chain) was captured by sequencing in a study of blood T cell repertoires in COVID-19. At the level of the study: Samples taken during acute and convalescent COVID-19 were collected in the United States, Italy and Spain. The analysed material was cDNA or gDNA that came from T cells, B-cell-depleted T cells, or PBMCs.

The count of this clone is one. Profiling relied on immunoSEQ multiplex PCR, and the TCRdb table lists in-frame clones only, not all of them. The table has 5,800 or so clones, roughly 81% seen once. Trimming removed 5 bases from V and 6 bases from J, with 8 bases in between. Per germline, CDR1 WSHSY and CDR2 SAAADI. This CDR3 region has 12 residues. This rearrangement joins TRBV10-2 to TRBJ2-1; possible D gene TRBD2, 6 bases. This receptor was identified in a man aged 55 to 70 with acute or convalescent COVID-19. Sequencing was performed on peripheral blood. CDR3 nucleotide sequence: TGCGCCAGCAGTTTAGCGGCCAATGAGCAGTTCTTC. Translated: CASSLAANEQFF.